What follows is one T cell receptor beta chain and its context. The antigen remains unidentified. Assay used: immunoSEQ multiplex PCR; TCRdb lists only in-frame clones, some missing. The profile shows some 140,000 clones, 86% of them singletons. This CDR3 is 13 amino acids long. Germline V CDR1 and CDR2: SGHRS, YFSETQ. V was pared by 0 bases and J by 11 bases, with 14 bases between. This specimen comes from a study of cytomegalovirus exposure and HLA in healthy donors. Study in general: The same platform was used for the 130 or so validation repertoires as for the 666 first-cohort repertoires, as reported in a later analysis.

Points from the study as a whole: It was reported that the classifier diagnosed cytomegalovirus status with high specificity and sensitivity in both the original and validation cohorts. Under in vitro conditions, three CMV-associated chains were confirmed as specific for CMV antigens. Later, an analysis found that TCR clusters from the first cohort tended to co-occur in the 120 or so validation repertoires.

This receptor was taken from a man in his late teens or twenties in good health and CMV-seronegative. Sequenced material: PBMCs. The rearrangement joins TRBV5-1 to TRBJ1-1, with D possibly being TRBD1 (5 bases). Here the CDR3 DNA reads TGCGCCAGCAGCTTGGAAACCCAGGGTGCGGCTTTCTTT. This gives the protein CASSLETQGAAFF. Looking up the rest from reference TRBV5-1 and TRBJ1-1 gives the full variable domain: KAGVTQTPRYLIKTRGQQVTLSCSPISGHRSVSWYQQTPGQGLQFLFEYFSETQRNKGNFPGRFSGRQFSNSRSEMNVSTLELGDSALYLCASSLETQGAAFFGQGTRLTVV.